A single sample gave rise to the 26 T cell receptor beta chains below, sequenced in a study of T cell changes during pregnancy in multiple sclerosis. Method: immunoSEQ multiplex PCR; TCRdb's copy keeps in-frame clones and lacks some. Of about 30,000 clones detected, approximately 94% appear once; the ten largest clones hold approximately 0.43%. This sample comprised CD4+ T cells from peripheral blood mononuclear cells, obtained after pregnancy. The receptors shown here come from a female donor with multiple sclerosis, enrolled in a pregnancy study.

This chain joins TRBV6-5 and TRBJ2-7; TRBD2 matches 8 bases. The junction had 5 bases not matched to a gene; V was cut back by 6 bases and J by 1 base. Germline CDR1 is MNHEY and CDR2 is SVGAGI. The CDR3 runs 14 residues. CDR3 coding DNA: TGTGCCAGCAGCGGGACTAGTGTTTCCTACGAGCAGTACTTC. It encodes CASSGTSVSYEQYF.

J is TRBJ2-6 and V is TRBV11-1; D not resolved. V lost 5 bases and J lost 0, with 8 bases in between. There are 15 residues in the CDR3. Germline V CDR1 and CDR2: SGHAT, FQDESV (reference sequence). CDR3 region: CASSNTDSGANVLTF. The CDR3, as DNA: TGTGCCAGCAGCAACACAGACTCTGGGGCCAACGTCCTGACTTTC.

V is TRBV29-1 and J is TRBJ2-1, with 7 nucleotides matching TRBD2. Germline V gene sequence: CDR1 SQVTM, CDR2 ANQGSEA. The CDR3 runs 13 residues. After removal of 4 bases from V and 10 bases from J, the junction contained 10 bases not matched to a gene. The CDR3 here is CSVAIVGREEQFF. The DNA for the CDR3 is TGCAGCGTTGCAATCGTGGGGCGGGAGGAGCAGTTCTTC.

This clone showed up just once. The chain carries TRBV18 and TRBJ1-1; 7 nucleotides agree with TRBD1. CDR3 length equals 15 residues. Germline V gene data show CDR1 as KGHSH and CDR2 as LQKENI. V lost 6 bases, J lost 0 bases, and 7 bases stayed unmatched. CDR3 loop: CASSPRDSMNTEAFF. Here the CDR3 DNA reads TGTGCCAGCTCCCCGAGGGACAGTATGAACACTGAAGCTTTCTTT. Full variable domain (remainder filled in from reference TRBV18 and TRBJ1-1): NAGVMQNPRHLVRRRGQEARLRCSPMKGHSHVYWYRQLPEEGLKFMVYLQKENIIDESGMPKERFSAEFPKEGPSILRIQQVVRGDSAAYFCASSPRDSMNTEAFFGQGTRLTVV.

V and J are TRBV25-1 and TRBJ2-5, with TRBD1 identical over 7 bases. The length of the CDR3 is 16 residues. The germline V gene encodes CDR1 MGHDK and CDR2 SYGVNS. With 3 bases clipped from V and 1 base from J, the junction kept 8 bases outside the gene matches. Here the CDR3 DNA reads TGTGCCAGCAGTGATTGGGGACAGTCACCCCAAGAGACCCAGTACTTC. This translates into CASSDWGQSPQETQYF.

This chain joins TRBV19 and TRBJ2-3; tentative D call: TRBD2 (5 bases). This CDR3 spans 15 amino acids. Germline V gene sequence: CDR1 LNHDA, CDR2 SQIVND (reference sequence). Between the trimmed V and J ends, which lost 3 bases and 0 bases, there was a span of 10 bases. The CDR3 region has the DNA TGTGCCAGTAGTATCATTTGGACTAGCACAGATACGCAGTATTTT. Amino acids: CASSIIWTSTDTQYF.

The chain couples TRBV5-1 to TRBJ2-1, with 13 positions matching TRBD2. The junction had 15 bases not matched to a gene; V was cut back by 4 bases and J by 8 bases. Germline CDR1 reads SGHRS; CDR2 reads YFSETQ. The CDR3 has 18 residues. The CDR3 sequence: CASSRPALTSGGADEQFF. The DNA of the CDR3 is TGCGCCAGCAGCCGACCCGCACTTACTAGCGGGGGGGCCGATGAGCAGTTCTTC.

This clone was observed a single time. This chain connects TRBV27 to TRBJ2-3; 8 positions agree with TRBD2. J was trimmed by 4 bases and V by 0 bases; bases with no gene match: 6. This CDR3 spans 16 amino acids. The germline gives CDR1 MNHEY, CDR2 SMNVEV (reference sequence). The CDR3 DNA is TGTGCCAGCAGTTTATCCCCGGGAGGGCCGCCAGATACGCAGTATTTT. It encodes CASSLSPGGPPDTQYF.

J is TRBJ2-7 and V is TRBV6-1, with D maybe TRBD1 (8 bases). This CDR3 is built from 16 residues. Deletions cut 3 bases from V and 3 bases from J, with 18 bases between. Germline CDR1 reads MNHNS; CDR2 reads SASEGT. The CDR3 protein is CASSDPGQGGIYEQYF. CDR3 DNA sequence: TGTGCCAGCAGTGACCCTGGACAGGGAGGGATCTACGAGCAGTACTTC.

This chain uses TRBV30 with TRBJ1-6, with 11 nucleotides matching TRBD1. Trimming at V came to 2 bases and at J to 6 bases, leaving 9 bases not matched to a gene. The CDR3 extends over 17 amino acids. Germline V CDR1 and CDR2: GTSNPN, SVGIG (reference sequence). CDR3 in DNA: TGTGCCTGGAGTTTTGGTAGGACAGGGGGCTTTAATTCACCCCTCCACTTT. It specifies CAWSFGRTGGFNSPLHF.

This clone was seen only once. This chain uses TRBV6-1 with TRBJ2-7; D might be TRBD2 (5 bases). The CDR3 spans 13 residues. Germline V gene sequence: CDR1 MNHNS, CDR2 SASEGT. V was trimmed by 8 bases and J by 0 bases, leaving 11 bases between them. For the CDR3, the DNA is TGTGCCAGCCGAGGGTTCTCCTCCTACGAGCAGTACTTC. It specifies CASRGFSSYEQYF.

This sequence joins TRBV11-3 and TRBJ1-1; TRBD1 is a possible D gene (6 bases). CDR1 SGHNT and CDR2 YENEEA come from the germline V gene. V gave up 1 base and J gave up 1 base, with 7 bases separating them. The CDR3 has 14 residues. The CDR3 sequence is CASSLGGGNTEAFF. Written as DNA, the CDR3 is TGTGCCAGCAGCTTAGGAGGGGGGAACACTGAAGCTTTCTTT.

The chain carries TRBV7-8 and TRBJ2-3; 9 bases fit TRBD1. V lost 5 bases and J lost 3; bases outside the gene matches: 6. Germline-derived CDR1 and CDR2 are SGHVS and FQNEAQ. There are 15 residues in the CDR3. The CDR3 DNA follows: TGTGCCAGCAGCCAACGGACAGGGGATACAGATACGCAGTATTTT. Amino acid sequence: CASSQRTGDTDTQYF. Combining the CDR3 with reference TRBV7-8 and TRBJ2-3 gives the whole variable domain GAGVSQSPRYKVAKRGQDVALRCDPISGHVSLFWYQQALGQGPEFLTYFQNEAQLDKSGLPSDRFFAERPEGSVSTLKIQRTQQEDSAVYLCASSQRTGDTDTQYFGPGTRLTVL.

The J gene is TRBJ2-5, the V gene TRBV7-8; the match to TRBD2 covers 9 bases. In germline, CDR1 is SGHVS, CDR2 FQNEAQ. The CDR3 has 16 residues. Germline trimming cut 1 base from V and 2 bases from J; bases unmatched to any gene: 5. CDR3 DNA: TGTGCCAGCAGCTTAGAGCTAGCGGGATATCAAGAGACCCAGTACTTC. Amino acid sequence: CASSLELAGYQETQYF.

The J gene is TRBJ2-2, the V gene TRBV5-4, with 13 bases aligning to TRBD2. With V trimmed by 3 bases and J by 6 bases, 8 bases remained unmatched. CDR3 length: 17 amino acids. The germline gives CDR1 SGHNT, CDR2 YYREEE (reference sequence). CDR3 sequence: CASSSGPGLAGPGELFF. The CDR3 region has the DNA TGTGCCAGCAGCTCCGGACCGGGACTAGCGGGACCCGGGGAGCTGTTTTTT.

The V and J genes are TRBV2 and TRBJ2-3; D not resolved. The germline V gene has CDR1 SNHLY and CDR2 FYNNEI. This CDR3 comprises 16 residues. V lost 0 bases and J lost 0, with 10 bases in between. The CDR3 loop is CASSEARHSSTDTQYF. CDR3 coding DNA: TGTGCCAGCAGTGAAGCCCGTCACAGTAGCACAGATACGCAGTATTTT.

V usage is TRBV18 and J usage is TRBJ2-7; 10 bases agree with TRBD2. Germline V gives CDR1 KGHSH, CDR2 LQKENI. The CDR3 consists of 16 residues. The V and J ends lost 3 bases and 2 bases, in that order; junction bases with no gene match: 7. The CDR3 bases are TGTGCCAGCTCACCCCAGGCTAGCGGGAGTACCTACGAGCAGTACTTC. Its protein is CASSPQASGSTYEQYF.

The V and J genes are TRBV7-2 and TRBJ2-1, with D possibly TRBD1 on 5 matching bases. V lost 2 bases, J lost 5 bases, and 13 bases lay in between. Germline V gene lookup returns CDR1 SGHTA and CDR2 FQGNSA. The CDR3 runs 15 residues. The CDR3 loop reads CASSLRTGGDNEQFF. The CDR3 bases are TGTGCCAGCAGCTTACGTACAGGTGGTGACAATGAGCAGTTCTTC. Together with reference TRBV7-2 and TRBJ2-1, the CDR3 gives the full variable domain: GAGVSQSPSNKVTEKGKDVELRCDPISGHTALYWYRQSLGQGLEFLIYFQGNSAPDKSGLPSDRFSAERTGGSVSTLTIQRTQQEDSAVYLCASSLRTGGDNEQFFGPGTRLTVL.

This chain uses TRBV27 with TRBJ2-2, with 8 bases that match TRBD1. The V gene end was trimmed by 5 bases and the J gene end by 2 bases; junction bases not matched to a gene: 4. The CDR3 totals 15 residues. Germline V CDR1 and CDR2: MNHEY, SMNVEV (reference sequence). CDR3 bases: TGTGCCAGCAGTACGACAGGGGCAAACACCGGGGAGCTGTTTTTT. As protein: CASSTTGANTGELFF.

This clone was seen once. The CDR3 nucleotides read TGCGCCAGCAGCTTGGCAGGGTCTGGATATGGCTACACCTTC. Encoded protein: CASSLAGSGYGYTF. The chain couples TRBV5-1 to TRBJ1-2, with TRBD1 as a possible D gene (5 bases). The CDR3 extends over 14 amino acids. V lost 0 bases and J lost 5, with 11 bases in between. The V gene's germline CDR1 is SGHRS and CDR2 YFSETQ.

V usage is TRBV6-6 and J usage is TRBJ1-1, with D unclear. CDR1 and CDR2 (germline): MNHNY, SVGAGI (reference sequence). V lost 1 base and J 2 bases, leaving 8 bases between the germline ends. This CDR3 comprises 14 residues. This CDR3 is CASSYFGVNTEAFF. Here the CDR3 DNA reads TGTGCCAGCAGTTACTTCGGGGTAAACACTGAAGCTTTCTTT.

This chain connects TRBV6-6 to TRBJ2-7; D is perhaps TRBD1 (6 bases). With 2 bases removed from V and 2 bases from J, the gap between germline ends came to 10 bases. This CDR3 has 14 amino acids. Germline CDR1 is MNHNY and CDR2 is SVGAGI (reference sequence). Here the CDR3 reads CASSYTGTTYEQYF. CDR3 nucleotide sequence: TGTGCCAGCAGTTACACCGGGACAACCTACGAGCAGTACTTC.

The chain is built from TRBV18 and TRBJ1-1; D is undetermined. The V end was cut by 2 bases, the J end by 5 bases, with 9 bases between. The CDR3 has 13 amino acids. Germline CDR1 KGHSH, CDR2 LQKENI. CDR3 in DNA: TGTGCCAGCTCACCAGAGGAGTCAACTGAAGCTTTCTTT. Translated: CASSPEESTEAFF.

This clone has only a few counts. The CDR3 spells CASSLPGGTQYF. As DNA, the CDR3 is TGTGCCAGCAGCTTGCCGGGAGGAACGCAGTATTTT. This chain connects TRBV5-8 to TRBJ2-3, with TRBD2 identical over 7 bases. Germline CDR1 SGHTS, CDR2 YDEGEE. V trimming: 1 base; J trimming: 9 bases; junction bases outside the gene matches: 2. This CDR3 contains 12 residues.

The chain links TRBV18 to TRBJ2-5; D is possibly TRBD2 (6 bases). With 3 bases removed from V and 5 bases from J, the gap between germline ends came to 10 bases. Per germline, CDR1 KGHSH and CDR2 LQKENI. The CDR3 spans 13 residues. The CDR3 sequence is CASSPPGEETQYF. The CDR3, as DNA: TGTGCCAGCTCACCCCCGGGGGAGGAGACCCAGTACTTC.

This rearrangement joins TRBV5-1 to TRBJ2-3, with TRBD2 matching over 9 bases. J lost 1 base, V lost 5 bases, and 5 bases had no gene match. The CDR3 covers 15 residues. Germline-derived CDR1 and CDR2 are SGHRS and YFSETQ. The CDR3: CASRQGLAGTDTQYF. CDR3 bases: TGCGCCAGCAGGCAGGGACTAGCCGGCACAGATACGCAGTATTTT.